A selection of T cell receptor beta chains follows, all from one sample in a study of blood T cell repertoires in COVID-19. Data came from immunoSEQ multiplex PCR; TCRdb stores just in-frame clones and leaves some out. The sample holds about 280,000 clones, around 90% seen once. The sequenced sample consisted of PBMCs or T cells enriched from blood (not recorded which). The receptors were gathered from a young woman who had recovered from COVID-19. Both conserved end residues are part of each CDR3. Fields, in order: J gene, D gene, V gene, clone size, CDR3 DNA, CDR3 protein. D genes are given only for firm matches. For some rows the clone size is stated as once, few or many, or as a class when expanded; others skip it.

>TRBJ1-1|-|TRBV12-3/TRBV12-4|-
TGTGCCAGCAGTTTGTCAGCTGAAGCTTTCTTT
CASSLSAEAFF
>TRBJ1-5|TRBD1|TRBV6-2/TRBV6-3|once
TGTGCCAGCAGTTACAGGGTGGGTTTGGGACAGGAGAGCAATCAGCCCCAGCATTTT
CASSYRVGLGQESNQPQHF
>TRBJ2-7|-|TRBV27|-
TGTGCCAGCAGTTTAGACAGCTCCTACGAGCAGTACTTC
CASSLDSSYEQYF
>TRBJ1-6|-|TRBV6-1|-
TGTGCCAGCAGTGGGGCAGGGATGGCCTATAATTCACCCCTCCACTTT
CASSGAGMAYNSPLHF
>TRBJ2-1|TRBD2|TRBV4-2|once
TGTGCCAGCAGCCAAGACCCCCCTACCCGGGAGGCATCCTACAATGAGCAGTTCTTC
CASSQDPPTREASYNEQFF
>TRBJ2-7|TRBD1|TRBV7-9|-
TGTGCCAGCATCGGGCAGGGGGATTCCTACGAGCAGTACTTC
CASIGQGDSYEQYF
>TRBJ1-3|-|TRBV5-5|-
TGTGCCAGCAGCACTTCGCGGAGCTCTGGAAACACCATATATTTT
CASSTSRSSGNTIYF
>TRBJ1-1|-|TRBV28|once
TGTGCCAGCAATAGGGACGGGGAGGGGACTGAGACTGAAGCTTTCTTT
CASNRDGEGTETEAFF
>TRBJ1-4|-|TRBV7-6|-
TGTGCCAGCAGCTTAAGCAGGGGCAATGAAAAACTGTTTTTT
CASSLSRGNEKLFF
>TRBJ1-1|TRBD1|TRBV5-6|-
TGTGCCAGCAGAGGGACAGGGCAAACTGAAGCTTTCTTT
CASRGTGQTEAFF
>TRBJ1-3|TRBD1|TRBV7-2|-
TGTGCCAGCACCATAGTCGGGACAGGGTTAAACACCATATATTTT
CASTIVGTGLNTIYF
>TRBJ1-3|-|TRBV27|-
TGTGCCAGCAGTTTAGAGGACGGGGTTCCCTCTGGAAACACCATATATTTT
CASSLEDGVPSGNTIYF
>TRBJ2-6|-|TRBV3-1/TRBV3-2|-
TGTGCCAGCAGCCTCTACAGTGACTCTGGGGCCAACGTCCTGACTTTC
CASSLYSDSGANVLTF
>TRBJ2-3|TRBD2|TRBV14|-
TGTGCCAGCAGCCAAGGGGCCGGGAGGGCCCCAGATACGCAGTATTTT
CASSQGAGRAPDTQYF
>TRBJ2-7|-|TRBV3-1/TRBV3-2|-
TGTGCCAGCAGCCAAGCGAGCGAGCAGTACTTC
CASSQASEQYF
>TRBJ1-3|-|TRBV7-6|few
TGTGCCAGCAGCCCCCGCGGGGGGGTCGGAAACACCATATATTTT
CASSPRGGVGNTIYF
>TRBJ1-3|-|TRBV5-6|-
TGTGCCAGCAGCTCGGGAATGGGGGCGAGGGACACCATATATTTT
CASSSGMGARDTIYF
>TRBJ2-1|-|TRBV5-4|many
TGTGCCAGCAGCTTCGACGAACGGGATGAGCAGTTCTTC
CASSFDERDEQFF
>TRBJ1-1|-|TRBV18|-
TGTGCCAGCTCACCACCGACCGGGACACCCCTGAACACTGAAGCTTTCTTT
CASSPPTGTPLNTEAFF
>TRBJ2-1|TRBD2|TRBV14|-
TGTGCCAGTCGAAATAGCGGGGGGATCGGTGAGCAGTTCTTC
CASRNSGGIGEQFF
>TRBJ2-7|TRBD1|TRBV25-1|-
TGTGCCAGCAGTGACCTCAGGACAGGGGGCTCCTACGAGCAGTACTTC
CASSDLRTGGSYEQYF
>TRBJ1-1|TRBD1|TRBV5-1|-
TGCGCCAGCAGCGGTGGACGGACAGGGATGAACACTGAAGCTTTCTTT
CASSGGRTGMNTEAFF
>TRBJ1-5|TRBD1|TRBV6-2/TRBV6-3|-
TGTGCCAGCAGTTACGGACAGGGGGTCGGTCAGCCCCAGCATTTT
CASSYGQGVGQPQHF
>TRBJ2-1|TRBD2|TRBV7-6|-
TGTGCCAGCAGCCCAATAGCGGGGGTGATTTACAATGAGCAGTTCTTC
CASSPIAGVIYNEQFF
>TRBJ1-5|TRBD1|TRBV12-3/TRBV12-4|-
TGTGCCAGCAATATTCAGGGGGATCAGCCCCAGCATTTT
CASNIQGDQPQHF
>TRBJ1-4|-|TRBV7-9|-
TGTGCCAGCAGCCCCCTAGGAGAAAAACTGTTTTTT
CASSPLGEKLFF
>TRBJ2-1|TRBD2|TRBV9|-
TGTGCCAGCAGCCCCTGGGGAACTAGCGGGGGGCGAGGTGAGCAGTTCTTC
CASSPWGTSGGRGEQFF
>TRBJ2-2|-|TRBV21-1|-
TGTGCCAGCAGAGGACTAGCGGGATCTCCGAGCACCGGGGAGCTGTTTTTT
CASRGLAGSPSTGELFF
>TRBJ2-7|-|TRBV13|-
TGTGCCAGCAGCTTCGGGTCGGGGAGTGGGCGCGAGCAGTACTTC
CASSFGSGSGREQYF
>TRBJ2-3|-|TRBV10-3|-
TGTGCCATCAGTCCCTCGGGGGGCGGGATCGCAGATACGCAGTATTTT
CAISPSGGGIADTQYF
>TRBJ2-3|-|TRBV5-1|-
TGCGCCAGCAAAGGTCGGGAGAGCGCAGATACGCAGTATTTT
CASKGRESADTQYF
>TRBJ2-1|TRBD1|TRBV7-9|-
TGTGCCAGCAGCTCCCGGGACAGGGGTGAGCAGTTCTTC
CASSSRDRGEQFF
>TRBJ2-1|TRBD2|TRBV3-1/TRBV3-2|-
TGTGCCAGCAGCCAACTAGCGGACTTCTACAATGAGCAGTTCTTC
CASSQLADFYNEQFF
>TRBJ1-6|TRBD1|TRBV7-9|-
TGTGCCAGCAGCTTGTTGACAGGGAGCTCCTATAATTCACCCCTCCACTTT
CASSLLTGSSYNSPLHF
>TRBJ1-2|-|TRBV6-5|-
TGTGCCAGCAGTTCCCGGGGGGGCCTGAGGTATGGCTACACCTTC
CASSSRGGLRYGYTF
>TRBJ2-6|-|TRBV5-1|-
TGCGCCAGCAGCCCGCGAGGGAGCTCTGGGGCCAACGTCCTGACTTTC
CASSPRGSSGANVLTF
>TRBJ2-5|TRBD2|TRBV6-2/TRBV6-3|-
TGTGCCAGCAGTCAGGGGTTACTAGCGGGGGGTTCAGAGACCCAGTACTTC
CASSQGLLAGGSETQYF
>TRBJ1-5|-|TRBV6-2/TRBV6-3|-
TGTGCCAGCAGCAACCTAAGAGCATGGGGGCCCAATCAGCCCCAGCATTTT
CASSNLRAWGPNQPQHF
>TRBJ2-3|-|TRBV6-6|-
TGTGCCAGCAGTTATCAACAGGGTGGAACAGATACGCAGTATTTT
CASSYQQGGTDTQYF
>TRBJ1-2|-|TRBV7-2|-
TGTGCCAGCAGCTGGATTAGTCGGGGGGCGGGCTATGGCTACACCTTC
CASSWISRGAGYGYTF
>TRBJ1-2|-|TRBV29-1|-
TGCAGCGTTGTGGAGTTGTGGGGCTACACCTTC
CSVVELWGYTF
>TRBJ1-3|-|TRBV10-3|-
TGTGCCACCACAGGCATCTCTGGAAACACCATATATTTT
CATTGISGNTIYF
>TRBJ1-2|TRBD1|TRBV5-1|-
TGCGCCAGCAGCTTCATAAGGACAGGGGGCGGCTATGGCTACACCTTC
CASSFIRTGGGYGYTF
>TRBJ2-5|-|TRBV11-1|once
TGTGCCAGCAGCCTCCGGGCGGGGCAAGAGACCCAGTACTTC
CASSLRAGQETQYF
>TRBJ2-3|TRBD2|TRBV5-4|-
TGTGCCAGCAGCCACTCTAGCGGGGGTGCAGATACGCAGTATTTT
CASSHSSGGADTQYF
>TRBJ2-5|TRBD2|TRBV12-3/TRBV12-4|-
TGTGCCAGCAGTCCGGCGTGGGGGGGGACCCAGTACTTC
CASSPAWGGTQYF
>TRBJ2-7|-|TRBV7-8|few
TGTGCCAGCAGCCCGTACTACGAGCAGTACTTC
CASSPYYEQYF
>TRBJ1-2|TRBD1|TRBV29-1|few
TGCAGCGTCCGGACAGGGAACTATGGCTACACCTTC
CSVRTGNYGYTF
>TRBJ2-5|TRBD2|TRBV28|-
TGTGCCAGCAGTTTTTTCCGAGCGGGAGGAGAGACCCAGTACTTC
CASSFFRAGGETQYF
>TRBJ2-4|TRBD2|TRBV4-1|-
TGCGCCAGCAGCCTCTTTGGACTAGCGGGAACAGGGAACATTCAGTACTTC
CASSLFGLAGTGNIQYF
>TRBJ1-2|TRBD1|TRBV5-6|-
TGTGCCAGCGCACCAGGGGGCAGCTTAACGTATGGCTACACCTTC
CASAPGGSLTYGYTF
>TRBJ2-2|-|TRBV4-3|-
TGCGCCAGCAGCCCGGGGTCCGGGGAGCTGTTTTTT
CASSPGSGELFF